The 13 T cell receptor beta chains presented below share a single source sample, sequenced in a study of monozygotic twins with inflammatory bowel disease. TCRdb reprocessed the 5' RACE reads and stores each CDR3 protein as one record, lacking DNA. This sample's table has over 110,000 distinct CDR3 sequences. The sample was blood. Receptors were obtained from a human donor with ulcerative colitis or Crohn's disease, or a healthy co-twin of an affected twin (not recorded which).

The chain employs TRBV20-1 and TRBJ1-2; as DNA is missing, the TRBD1 call by TCRdb cannot be tested. The CDR3 is 15 amino acids. CDR1 DFQATT and CDR2 SNEGSKA come from the germline V gene (reference sequence). CDR3 protein: CSARLRGQVPGGYTF.

V is TRBV11-2 and J is TRBJ2-3; TCRdb outputs TRBD1, but without DNA this stays unchecked. Germline V gene sequence: CDR1 SGHAT, CDR2 FQNNGV. The CDR3 sequence is 16 residues long. CDR3: CASSFQGGRGTDTQYF.

The chain uses TRBV11-2 and TRBJ1-4. CDR3 length: 15 amino acids. Germline loops: CDR1 SGHAT, CDR2 FQNNGV. Here the CDR3 reads CASSLQQVPNEKLFF. Variable domain in full (rest from reference TRBV11-2 and TRBJ1-4): EAGVAQSPRYKIIEKRQSVAFWCNPISGHATLYWYQQILGQGPKLLIQFQNNGVVDDSQLPKDRFSAERLKGVDSTLKIQPAKLEDSAVYLCASSLQQVPNEKLFFGSGTQLSVL.

V usage is TRBV4-3 and J usage is TRBJ1-2; the TRBD1 assignment by TCRdb is unverifiable without DNA. The CDR3 length is 16 residues. Germline V gene lookup returns CDR1 LGHNA and CDR2 YSLEER. The CDR3 loop reads CASSQSQGSYFYGYTF.

This chain uses TRBV18 with TRBJ2-7; TCRdb designates TRBD1, a call that cannot be tested without DNA. The V gene's germline CDR1 is KGHSH and CDR2 LQKENI. This CDR3 has 15 residues. CDR3 protein: CASLRDPPSSYEQYF.

The V and J genes are TRBV7-9 and TRBJ2-5; the D call of TRBD1 rests on TCRdb alone, since no DNA is present to check it. Germline V CDR1 and CDR2: SEHNR, FQNEAQ (reference sequence). The CDR3 is made up of 15 amino acids. The CDR3 loop reads CASSLGGNPSEDQYF.

This rearrangement joins TRBV20-1 to TRBJ2-2; TCRdb gives TRBD1 as the D gene, but with no DNA this cannot be confirmed. Germline V gene lookup returns CDR1 DFQATT and CDR2 SNEGSKA (reference sequence). The CDR3 has 15 residues. The CDR3 loop is CSAYRQGINTGELFF.

The chain carries TRBV6-6 and TRBJ2-7. Germline V gene data show CDR1 as MNHNY and CDR2 as SVGAGI (reference sequence). CDR3 size: 12 residues. CDR3 in amino acids: CASSYRTGEQYF.

This chain connects TRBV19 to TRBJ2-7. The germline V gene encodes CDR1 LNHDA and CDR2 SQIVND (reference sequence). The CDR3 is 13 amino acids. CDR3 amino acids: CASTKTNSYEQYF.

The chain joins TRBV4-2 to TRBJ2-1. The CDR3 sequence is 13 residues long. Germline loops: CDR1 LGHNA, CDR2 YNFKEQ. The CDR3 protein is CASSQGVINEQFF.

The chain couples TRBV4-2 to TRBJ2-1; TCRdb picks TRBD2, but there is no DNA to check that call. CDR3 length: 16 amino acids. Germline CDR1 reads LGHNA; CDR2 reads YNFKEQ. The CDR3 sequence is CASSQDETGGPYEQFF.

The genes are TRBV10-3 and TRBJ2-3; the D gene TCRdb calls, TRBD1, cannot be checked with no DNA. The CDR3 length is 15 residues. Looked up from germline, CDR1 is ENHRY and CDR2 is SYGVKD. The CDR3 sequence: CAIKSGQKSTDTQYF.

The V and J genes are TRBV4-3 and TRBJ2-3; the TCRdb D gene call, TRBD2, has no DNA to confirm it. CDR3 length: 17 amino acids. The germline V gene encodes CDR1 LGHNA and CDR2 YSLEER. Here the CDR3 reads CASSQDPAGGPTDTQYF.